These 15 T cell receptor beta chains were all obtained from the same sample, sequenced in a study of T cells after posttransplantation cyclophosphamide. A marrow graft followed busulfan-fludarabine conditioning, with cyclophosphamide on days +3 and +4. Measured with immunoSEQ multiplex PCR; TCRdb has only the in-frame clones, and not every one. This sample has roughly 4,700 clones, with less than 80% found just once. The starting material was PBMCs, obtained after allogeneic stem cell transplant with posttransplant cyclophosphamide. The receptor source for this set is a male patient between 40 and 50 years old who received an allogeneic stem cell transplant from a related donor, was CMV-positive, and had acute and chronic GVHD. The graft donor may account for some of the T cells.

The rearrangement joins TRBV4-2 to TRBJ2-5; possibly TRBD2 for D (5 bases). The CDR3 runs 17 residues. In germline, CDR1 is LGHNA, CDR2 YNFKEQ. Trimming shortened V by 0 bases and J by 5 bases, and 19 bases separated the two germline ends. The CDR3 nucleotides read TGTGCCAGCAGCCAAGATCTGGACCGGGCATCGGGGGAGACCCAGTACTTC. Protein: CASSQDLDRASGETQYF.

This chain joins TRBV6-1 and TRBJ1-3; D is uncertain. The germline V gene encodes CDR1 MNHNS and CDR2 SASEGT. This CDR3 is built from 14 residues. V lost 2 bases and J 6 bases, leaving 11 bases between the germline ends. DNA of the CDR3: TGTGCCAGCAGTGAACGTCAGGCCCTAAACACCATATATTTT. It yields the protein CASSERQALNTIYF.

The rearrangement links TRBV6-5 to TRBJ2-4, with 8 bases that match TRBD1. Looked up from germline, CDR1 is MNHEY and CDR2 is SVGAGI. V was clipped by 8 bases and J by 1 base; unmatched bases: 7. The length of the CDR3 is 15 residues. CDR3 bases: TGTGCCAGCCGACGGACAGGGTACGCCAAAAACATTCAGTACTTC. This translates into CASRRTGYAKNIQYF.

The rearrangement joins TRBV27 to TRBJ2-1, with D maybe TRBD1 (6 bases). V lost 0 bases and J lost 4, with 13 bases in between. CDR3 length: 16 amino acids. Germline CDR1 is MNHEY and CDR2 is SMNVEV (reference sequence). The CDR3 bases are TGTGCCAGCAGTTTATCGTGGGGAAGGGGGTACAATGAGCAGTTCTTC. Protein sequence: CASSLSWGRGYNEQFF.

The chain recombines TRBV5-1 with TRBJ2-2; the D gene is possibly TRBD2 (5 bases). Per the germline V gene, CDR1 is SGHRS and CDR2 is YFSETQ. With 1 base removed from V and 1 base from J, the gap between germline ends came to 14 bases. CDR3 length: 17 residues. The CDR3 DNA is TGCGCCAGCAGCTTGTCTGTTCCGGGAATGAACACCGGGGAGCTGTTTTTT. Protein product: CASSLSVPGMNTGELFF.

The chain combines TRBV15 with TRBJ1-4, with TRBD1 matching 8 bases. CDR3 size: 15 residues. Germline values: CDR1 LNHNV, CDR2 YYDKDF (reference sequence). V was clipped by 5 bases and J by 1 base; unmatched bases: 3. CDR3 amino acids: CATSPDRGTNEKLFF. The CDR3 DNA reads TGTGCCACCAGCCCTGACAGGGGAACTAATGAAAAACTGTTTTTT.

The V gene is TRBV29-1, the J gene TRBJ1-2; D is unresolved. CDR1 is SQVTM, CDR2 ANQGSEA, per germline. V lost 4 bases and J 4 bases, leaving 13 bases between the germline ends. This CDR3 contains 13 residues. For the CDR3, the DNA is TGCAGCGTTGCCCACTCCGGGTTCTATGGCTACACCTTC. It is translated as CSVAHSGFYGYTF.

The V call is TRBV2, the J call TRBJ2-1, with TRBD2 identical over 12 bases. This CDR3 region has 15 residues. The V gene's germline CDR1 is SNHLY and CDR2 FYNNEI. With V trimmed by 5 bases and J by 2 bases, 1 base remained unmatched. This chain's CDR3 is CASSRLAGAYNEQFF. CDR3 nucleotides: TGTGCCAGCAGTAGACTAGCGGGAGCCTACAATGAGCAGTTCTTC.

This chain uses TRBV12-5 with TRBJ1-5; D is uncertain. The CDR3 contains 18 residues. Trimming cost V 0 bases and J 0 bases, with 15 bases left between them. Germline lookup yields CDR1 LGHNT and CDR2 FRNRAP. The CDR3 DNA reads as TGTGCTAGTGGTTTGGTTCTGGGCGGGATGTATAGCAATCAGCCCCAGCATTTT. Translated, it gives CASGLVLGGMYSNQPQHF.

This chain uses TRBV7-2 with TRBJ2-2, with 8 bases fitting TRBD2. After removal of 1 base from V and 7 bases from J, the junction contained 8 bases not matched to a gene. Germline V gene lookup returns CDR1 SGHTA and CDR2 FQGNSA. The CDR3 has 16 amino acids. This CDR3 reads CASSLGGGSVGGELFF. The CDR3 nucleotides are TGTGCCAGCAGCTTAGGCGGGGGGTCTGTTGGCGGGGAGCTGTTTTTT.

The rearrangement joins TRBV27 to TRBJ2-4; 11 bases are shared with TRBD2. V trimming: 2 bases; J trimming: 9 bases; junction bases outside the gene matches: 6. The CDR3 length is 15 residues. The germline V gene has CDR1 MNHEY and CDR2 SMNVEV (reference sequence). CDR3 nucleotide sequence: TGTGCCAGCAGTTTACGCCTAGCGGGAGGCGGCATTCAGTACTTC. It is translated as CASSLRLAGGGIQYF.

Concerning this clone: In the same sample, other DNA sequences code for this CDR3. This chain connects TRBV11-2 to TRBJ2-7; no firm D call. Trimming removed 3 bases at V and 2 bases at J, with 8 bases between. The CDR3 length is 13 residues. Per the germline V gene, CDR1 is SGHAT and CDR2 is FQNNGV. Here the CDR3 DNA reads TGTGCCAGCAGCTTCCCTACCACCTACGAGCAGTACTTC. Its translation: CASSFPTTYEQYF.

The chain is built from TRBV18 and TRBJ1-5; tentative D call: TRBD1 (6 bases). The CDR3 consists of 14 residues. V was cut by 4 bases and J by 3 bases, with 10 bases left in between. Germline CDR1 KGHSH, CDR2 LQKENI. CDR3 in amino acids: CASSLRDINQPQHF. CDR3 nucleotides: TGTGCCAGCTCACTCCGGGACATCAATCAGCCCCAGCATTTT. Filled out from reference TRBV18 and TRBJ1-5, the complete variable domain reads NAGVMQNPRHLVRRRGQEARLRCSPMKGHSHVYWYRQLPEEGLKFMVYLQKENIIDESGMPKERFSAEFPKEGPSILRIQQVVRGDSAAYFCASSLRDINQPQHFGDGTRLSIL.

With respect to this clone: One end of the junction varies from germline; a read error may be responsible. This chain uses TRBV4-3 with TRBJ2-7; 10 bases agree with TRBD1. This CDR3 has 14 amino acids. The germline V gene encodes CDR1 LGHNA and CDR2 YSLEER. The CDR3 sequence is CASSRGQGNREQHF. CDR3 DNA: TGCGCCAGCAGCCGGGGACAGGGGAATCGGGAGCAGCACTTC.

This chain joins TRBV14 and TRBJ2-7; tentatively, D is TRBD2 (6 bases). V shed 1 base and J shed 2 bases, with 12 bases lying between them. The CDR3 length is 15 residues. Germline CDR1 and CDR2: SGHDN and FVKESK. The CDR3 nucleotides read TGTGCCAGCAGCCAAGCTAGTTGGGGGGCCTACGAGCAGTACTTC. This translates into CASSQASWGAYEQYF. The variable domain in full, with the rest retrieved from reference TRBV14 and TRBJ2-7, is EAGVTQFPSHSVIEKGQTVTLRCDPISGHDNLYWYRRVMGKEIKFLLHFVKESKQDESGMPNNRFLAERTGGTYSTLKVQPAELEDSGVYFCASSQASWGAYEQYFGPGTRLTVT.